This T cell receptor (beta chain) was observed in a study of blood T cell repertoires in COVID-19. Study context: The United States, Italy and Spain provided the acute and convalescent COVID-19 samples. From T cells, B-cell-depleted T cells, or PBMCs came the material, which was cDNA or gDNA.

In the source study's methods: Amplification with reference gene primers provided the estimates of nucleated cell counts. This table comes from immunoSEQ multiplex PCR, and its TCRdb copy is limited to in-frame clones, with some not included. V, J and clone size are those of that table, while D and trimming were read from the DNA. In the table there are under 85,000 clones, 85% to 90% of which are singletons. CDR1 and CDR2 (germline): KGHDR, SFDVKD. The ends were cut back, 6 bases at V and 4 bases at J, with 15 bases in the middle. This CDR3 spans 15 amino acids. The sequence came from an older man with acute or convalescent COVID-19. The chain links TRBV24-1 to TRBJ2-1, with D possibly being TRBD1 (6 bases). The sample taken for sequencing was peripheral blood. As DNA, the CDR3 is TGTGCCACCAGTAAAAGCGGACAGACTTACAATGAGCAGTTCTTC. Its translation is CATSKSGQTYNEQFF.